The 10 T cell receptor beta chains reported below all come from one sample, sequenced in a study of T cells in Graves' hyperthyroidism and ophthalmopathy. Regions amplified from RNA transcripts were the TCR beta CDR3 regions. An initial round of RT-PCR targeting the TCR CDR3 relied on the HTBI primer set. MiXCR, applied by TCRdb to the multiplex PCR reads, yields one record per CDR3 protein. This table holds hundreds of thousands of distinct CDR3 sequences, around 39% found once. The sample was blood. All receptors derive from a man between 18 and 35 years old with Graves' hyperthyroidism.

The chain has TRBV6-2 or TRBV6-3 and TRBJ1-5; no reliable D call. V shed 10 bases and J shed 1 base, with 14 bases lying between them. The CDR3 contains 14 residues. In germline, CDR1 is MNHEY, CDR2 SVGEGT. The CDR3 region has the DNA TGTGCCACCAATCGCGGGTTCAGCAATCAGCCCCAGCATTTT. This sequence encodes CATNRGFSNQPQHF.

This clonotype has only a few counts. The DNA for the CDR3 is TGTGCCAGCTCACCAGCGGAGGGGAGCCACGATTCACCCCTCCACTTT. This encodes CASSPAEGSHDSPLHF. This sequence joins TRBV2 and TRBJ1-6; maybe TRBD1 (5 bases). Germline V lookup: CDR1 SNHLY, CDR2 FYNNEI. CDR3 length equals 16 residues. Trimming left V 8 bases short and J 8 bases short, with 22 bases between.

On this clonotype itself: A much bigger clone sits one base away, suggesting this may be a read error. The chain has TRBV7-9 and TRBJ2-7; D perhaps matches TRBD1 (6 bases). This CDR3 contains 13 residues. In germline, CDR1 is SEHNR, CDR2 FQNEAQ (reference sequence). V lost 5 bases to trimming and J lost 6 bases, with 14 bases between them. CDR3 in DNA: TGTGCCAGCAGCCCCGCTGACAGGTGCGAGCAGTACTTC. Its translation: CASSPADRCEQYF. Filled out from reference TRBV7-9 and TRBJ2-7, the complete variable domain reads DTGVSQNPRHKITKRGQNVTFRCDPISEHNRLYWYRQTLGQGPEFLTYFQNEAQLEKSRLLSDRFSAERPKGSFSTLEIQRTEQGDSAMYLCASSPADRCEQYFGPGTRLTVT.

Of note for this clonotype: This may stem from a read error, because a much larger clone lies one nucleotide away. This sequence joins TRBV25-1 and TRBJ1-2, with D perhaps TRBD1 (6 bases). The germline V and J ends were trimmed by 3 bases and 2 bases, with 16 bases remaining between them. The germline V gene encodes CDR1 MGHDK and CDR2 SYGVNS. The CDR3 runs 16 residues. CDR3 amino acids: CASSEPFGQTNYGYTF. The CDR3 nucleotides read TGTGCCAGCAGTGAGCCCTTTGGACAGACCAACTATGGCTACACCTTC.

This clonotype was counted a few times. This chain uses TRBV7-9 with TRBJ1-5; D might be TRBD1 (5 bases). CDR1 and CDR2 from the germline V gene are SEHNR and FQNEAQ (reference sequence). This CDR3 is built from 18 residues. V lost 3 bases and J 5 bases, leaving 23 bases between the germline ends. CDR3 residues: CASSFYPEGLEGHQPQHF. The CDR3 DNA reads TGTGCCAGCAGCTTCTACCCTGAGGGGTTAGAGGGTCATCAGCCCCAGCATTTT.

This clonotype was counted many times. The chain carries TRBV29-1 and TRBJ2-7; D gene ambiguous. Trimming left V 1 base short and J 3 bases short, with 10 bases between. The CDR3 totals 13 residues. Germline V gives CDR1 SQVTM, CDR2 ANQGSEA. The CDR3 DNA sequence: TGCAGCGTTGAAGGATCAGGCGACTACGAGCAGTACTTC. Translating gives CSVEGSGDYEQYF.

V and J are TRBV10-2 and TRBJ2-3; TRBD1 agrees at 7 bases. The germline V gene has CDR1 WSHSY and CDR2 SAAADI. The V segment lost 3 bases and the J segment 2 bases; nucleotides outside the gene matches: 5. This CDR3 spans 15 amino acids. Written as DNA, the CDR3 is TGCGCCAGCAGTGACCGGGACAGCGACACAGATACGCAGTATTTT. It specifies CASSDRDSDTDTQYF.

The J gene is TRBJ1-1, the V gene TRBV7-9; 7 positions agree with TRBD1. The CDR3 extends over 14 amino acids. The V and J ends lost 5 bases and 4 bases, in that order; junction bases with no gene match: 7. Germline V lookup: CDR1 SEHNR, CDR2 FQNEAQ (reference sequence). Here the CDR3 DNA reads TGTGCCAGCAGCCACCAGGGGGTGGGCACTGAAGCTTTCTTT. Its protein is CASSHQGVGTEAFF.

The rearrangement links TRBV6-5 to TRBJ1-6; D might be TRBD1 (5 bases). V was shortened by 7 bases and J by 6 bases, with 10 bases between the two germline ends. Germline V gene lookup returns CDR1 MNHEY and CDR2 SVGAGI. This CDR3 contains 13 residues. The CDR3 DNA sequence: TGTGCCAGCATCCGGGACGGTAATTCACCCCTCCACTTT. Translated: CASIRDGNSPLHF.

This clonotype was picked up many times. The CDR3 region is CACTPFDRGHQPQHF. The CDR3 DNA is TGTGCCTGCACTCCCTTCGACAGGGGTCATCAGCCCCAGCATTTT. The rearrangement joins TRBV19 to TRBJ1-5; 8 bases map to TRBD1. The J segment lost 5 bases and the V segment lost 11 bases, leaving 14 bases of the junction unmatched. Per the germline V gene, CDR1 is LNHDA and CDR2 is SQIVND (reference sequence). This CDR3 is 15 amino acids long.